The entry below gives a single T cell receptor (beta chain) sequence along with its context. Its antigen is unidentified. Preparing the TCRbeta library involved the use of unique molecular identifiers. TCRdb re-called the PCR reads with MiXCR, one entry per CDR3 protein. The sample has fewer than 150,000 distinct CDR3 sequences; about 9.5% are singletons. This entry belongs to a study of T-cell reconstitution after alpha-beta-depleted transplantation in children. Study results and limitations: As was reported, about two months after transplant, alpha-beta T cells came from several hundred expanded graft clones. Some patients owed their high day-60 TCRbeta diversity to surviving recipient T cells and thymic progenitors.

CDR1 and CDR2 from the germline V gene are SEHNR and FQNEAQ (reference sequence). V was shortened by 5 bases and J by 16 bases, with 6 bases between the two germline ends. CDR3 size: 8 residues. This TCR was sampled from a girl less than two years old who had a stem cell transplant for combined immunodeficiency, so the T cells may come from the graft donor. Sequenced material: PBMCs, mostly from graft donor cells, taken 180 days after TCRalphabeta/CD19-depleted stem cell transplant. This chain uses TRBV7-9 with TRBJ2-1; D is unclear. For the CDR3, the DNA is TGTGCCAGCAGCCCCGCCTTCTTC. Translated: CASSPAFF.